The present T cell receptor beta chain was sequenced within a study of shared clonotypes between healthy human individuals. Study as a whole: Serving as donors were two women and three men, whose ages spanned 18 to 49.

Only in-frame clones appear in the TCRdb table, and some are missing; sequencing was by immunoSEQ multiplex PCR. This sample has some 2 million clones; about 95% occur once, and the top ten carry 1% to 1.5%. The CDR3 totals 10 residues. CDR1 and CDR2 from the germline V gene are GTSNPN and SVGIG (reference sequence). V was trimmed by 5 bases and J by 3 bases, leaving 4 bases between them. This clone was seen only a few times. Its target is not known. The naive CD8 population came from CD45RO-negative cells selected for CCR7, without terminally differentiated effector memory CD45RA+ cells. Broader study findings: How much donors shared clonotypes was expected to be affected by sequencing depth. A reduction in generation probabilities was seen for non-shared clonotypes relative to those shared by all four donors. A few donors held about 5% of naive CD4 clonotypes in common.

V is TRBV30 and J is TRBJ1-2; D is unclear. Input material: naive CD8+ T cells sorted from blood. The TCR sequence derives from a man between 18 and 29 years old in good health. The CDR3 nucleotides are TGTGCCTGGGACTACTATGGCTACACCTTC. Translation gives CAWDYYGYTF.